Sequencing of this TCR beta chain was carried out in a study of cytomegalovirus exposure and HLA in healthy donors. The PCR used 60 Vbeta and 13 Jbeta primers. Assay: immunoSEQ multiplex PCR; the TCRdb copy retains only in-frame clones and omits some. The data show some 81,000 clones, 72% seen once. V was cut by 4 bases and J by 11 bases, with 22 bases left in between. The germline CDR1 and CDR2 sequences are SGHNT and YYREEE (reference sequence). There are 15 residues in the CDR3. Despite likely unrecorded immune exposures, the donors were nominally healthy at the time of sampling. General study results and limits: It was only CMV serostatus that was available as immune exposure information. Analyzed later, most CMV-associated TCR beta chains appeared HLA-restricted.

A remark on this clone: Its antigen is as yet unknown.

The sequence derives from a woman between 40 and 50 years old in good health and CMV-seropositive. This chain joins TRBV5-4 and TRBJ1-3; maybe TRBD1 (5 bases). The specimen was PBMCs. This CDR3 is CASSPGGTAESAIYF. CDR3 bases: TGTGCCAGCAGCCCGGGGGGGACCGCGGAAAGTGCCATATATTTT. Full variable domain (rest looked up from reference TRBV5-4 and TRBJ1-3): ETGVTQSPTHLIKTRGQQVTLRCSSQSGHNTVSWYQQALGQGPQFIFQYYREEENGRGNFPPRFSGLQFPNYSSELNVNALELDDSALYLCASSPGGTAESAIYFGEGSWLTVV.